The T cell receptor beta chain described here comes from a study of blood T cell repertoires in COVID-19. J gave up 4 bases and V 6 bases, and 11 bases lay outside the gene matches. The V gene's germline CDR1 is SGHTA and CDR2 FQGTGA. This CDR3 comprises 16 residues. Using immunoSEQ multiplex PCR, the repertoire was profiled, and TCRdb retains in-frame clones only, with some absent. The table includes 200,000 to 250,000 clones, about four fifths detected once. The sample taken for sequencing was PBMCs or T cells enriched from blood (not recorded which). This TCR came from a woman aged 60 to 75 who had recovered from COVID-19. This chain links TRBV7-3 with TRBJ2-2; 7 positions match TRBD2. The CDR3 sequence is CASRPSNSGGTGELFF. DNA of the CDR3: TGTGCCAGCAGGCCAAGCAATTCGGGAGGCACCGGGGAGCTGTTTTTT.